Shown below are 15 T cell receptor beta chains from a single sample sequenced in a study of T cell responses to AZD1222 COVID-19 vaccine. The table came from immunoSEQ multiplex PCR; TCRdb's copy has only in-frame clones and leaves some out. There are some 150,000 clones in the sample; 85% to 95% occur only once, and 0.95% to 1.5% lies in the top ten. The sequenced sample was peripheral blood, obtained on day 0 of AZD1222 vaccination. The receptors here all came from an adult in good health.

The CDR3 loop is CASSPLLRNEQFF. The DNA of the CDR3 is TGTGCCAGCAGCCCTCTCCTCAGAAATGAGCAGTTCTTC. The genes are TRBV9 and TRBJ2-1; the D is unclear. This CDR3 spans 13 amino acids. The V gene lost 4 bases and the J gene lost 7 bases, with 12 bases spanning the gap. Germline V gives CDR1 SGDLS, CDR2 YYNGEE.

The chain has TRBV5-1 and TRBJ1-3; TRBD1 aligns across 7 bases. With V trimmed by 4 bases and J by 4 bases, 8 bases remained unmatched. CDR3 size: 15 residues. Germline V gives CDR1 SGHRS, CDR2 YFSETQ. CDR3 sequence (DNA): TGCGCCAGCAGCCCGTGGACAGGCAACGGAAACACCATATATTTT. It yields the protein CASSPWTGNGNTIYF.

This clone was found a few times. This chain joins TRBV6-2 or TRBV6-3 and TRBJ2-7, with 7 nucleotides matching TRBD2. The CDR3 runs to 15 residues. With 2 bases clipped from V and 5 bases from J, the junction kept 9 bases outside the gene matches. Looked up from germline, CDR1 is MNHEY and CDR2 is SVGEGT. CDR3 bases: TGTGCCAGCAGTTACGGGCGGGAGCCCTCAAACGAGCAGTACGTC. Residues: CASSYGREPSNEQYV.

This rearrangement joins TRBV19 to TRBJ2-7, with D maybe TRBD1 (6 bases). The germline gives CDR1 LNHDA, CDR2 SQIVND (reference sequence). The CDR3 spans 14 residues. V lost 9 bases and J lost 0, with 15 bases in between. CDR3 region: CASAVGHLSYEQYV. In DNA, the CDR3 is TGTGCCAGCGCAGTGGGACACCTCTCCTACGAGCAGTACGTC.

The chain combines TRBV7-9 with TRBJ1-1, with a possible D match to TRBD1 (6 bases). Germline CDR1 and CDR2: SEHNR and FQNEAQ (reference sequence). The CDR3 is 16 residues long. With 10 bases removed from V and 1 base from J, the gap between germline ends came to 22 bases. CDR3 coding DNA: TGTGCCACCCCCGTGAAGGGGACACACCAGAACACTGAAGCTTTCTTT. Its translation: CATPVKGTHQNTEAFF.

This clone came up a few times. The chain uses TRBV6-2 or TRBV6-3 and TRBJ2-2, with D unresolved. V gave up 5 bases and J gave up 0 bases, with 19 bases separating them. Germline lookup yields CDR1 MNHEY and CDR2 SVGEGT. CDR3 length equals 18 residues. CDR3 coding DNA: TGTGCCAGCAGTCCCCGGACGGGCAAAATCCCGAACACCGGGGAGCTGTTTTTT. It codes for CASSPRTGKIPNTGELFF.

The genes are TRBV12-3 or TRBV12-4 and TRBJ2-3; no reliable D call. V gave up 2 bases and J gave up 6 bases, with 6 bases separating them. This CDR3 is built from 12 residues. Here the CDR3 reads CASSLYGDTQYF. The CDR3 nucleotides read TGTGCCAGCAGTTTATATGGGGATACGCAGTATTTT.

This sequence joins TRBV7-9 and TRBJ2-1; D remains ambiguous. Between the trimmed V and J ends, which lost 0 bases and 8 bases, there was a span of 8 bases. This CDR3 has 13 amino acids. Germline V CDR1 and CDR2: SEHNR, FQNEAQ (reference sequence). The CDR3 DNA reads TGTGCCAGCAGCTTAGCTCGTACGGATGAGCAGTTCTTC. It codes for CASSLARTDEQFF.

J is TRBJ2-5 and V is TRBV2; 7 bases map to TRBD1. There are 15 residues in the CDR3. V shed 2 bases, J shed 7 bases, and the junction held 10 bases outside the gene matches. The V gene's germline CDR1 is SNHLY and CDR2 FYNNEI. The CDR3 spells CASSETYDRAGTQYF. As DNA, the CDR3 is TGTGCCAGCAGTGAAACCTATGACAGGGCGGGGACCCAGTACTTC.

CDR3 DNA sequence: TGTGCCAGCAGTTACGGACAGGATCAGCCCCAGCATTTT. Amino acid sequence: CASSYGQDQPQHF. The gene calls are TRBV6-5 and TRBJ1-5; TRBD1 aligns across 7 bases. This CDR3 contains 13 residues. Trimming at V came to 2 bases and at J to 5 bases, leaving 0 bases not matched to a gene. The germline CDR1 and CDR2 sequences are MNHEY and SVGAGI.

The CDR3 loop is CTSSQPAGGPVQYV. CDR3 nucleotides: TGCACCAGCAGCCAACCAGCGGGAGGGCCTGTGCAGTACGTC. The chain links TRBV1 to TRBJ2-7; TRBD2 is taken as the D call from the table, unchecked against the DNA. TRBV1 is a listed pseudogene. The CDR3 is made up of 14 amino acids.

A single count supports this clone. CDR3 DNA: TGCGCCAGCAGCTTCGGACAGGATCGTGAAAAACTGTTTTTT. Translation gives CASSFGQDREKLFF. V gene TRBV5-1 combines with J gene TRBJ1-4; 7 bases are shared with TRBD1. Germline V gene lookup returns CDR1 SGHRS and CDR2 YFSETQ. This CDR3 has 14 residues. Trimming cost V 2 bases and J 7 bases; bases outside gene matches: 5.

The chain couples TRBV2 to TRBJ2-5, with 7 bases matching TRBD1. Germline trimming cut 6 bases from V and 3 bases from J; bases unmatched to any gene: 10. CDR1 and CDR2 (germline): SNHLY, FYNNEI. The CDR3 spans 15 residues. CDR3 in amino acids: CASSDPRQGKETQYF. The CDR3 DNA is TGTGCCAGCAGCGACCCCAGACAGGGTAAAGAGACCCAGTACTTC.

CDR3 sequence: CASSTPFDPSGSLSSYNEQFF. The CDR3 DNA sequence: TGTGCCAGTAGTACTCCCTTTGATCCTAGCGGGAGTCTCAGCTCCTACAATGAGCAGTTCTTC. The chain links TRBV19 to TRBJ2-1; 10 bases align to TRBD2. V trimming: 4 bases; J trimming: 0 bases; junction bases outside the gene matches: 18. Per the germline V gene, CDR1 is LNHDA and CDR2 is SQIVND (reference sequence). The CDR3 is 21 amino acids.

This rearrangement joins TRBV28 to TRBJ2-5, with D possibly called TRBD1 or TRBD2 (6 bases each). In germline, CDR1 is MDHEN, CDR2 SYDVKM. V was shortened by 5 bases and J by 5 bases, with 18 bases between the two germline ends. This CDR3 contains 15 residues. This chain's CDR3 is CASSKEGESWETQYF. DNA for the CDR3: TGTGCCAGCAGTAAGGAGGGGGAATCGTGGGAGACCCAGTACTTC.